At least ten counts were recorded for the clone carrying this T cell receptor beta chain. Unique molecular identifiers were incorporated when the TCRbeta library was constructed. TCRdb itself ran the PCR reads through MiXCR, one entry per CDR3 protein. The table shows tens of thousands of distinct CDR3 sequences, with approximately 7.4% occurring only once. The sample is drawn from a study of T-cell reconstitution after alpha-beta-depleted transplantation in children. The trim removed 3 bases at V and 4 bases at J, leaving 9 bases unmatched. CDR1 and CDR2 from the germline V gene are MNHEY and SMNVEV (reference sequence). The CDR3 totals 16 residues.

The receptor was isolated from a human donor who donated a stem cell graft to a child with acute lymphoblastic leukemia. The rearrangement joins TRBV27 to TRBJ2-3; 8 nucleotides match TRBD1. The specimen was PBMCs from the stem cell graft donor, collected from the stem cell graft. The CDR3 DNA sequence: TGTGCCAGCAGTTTGTCACGGACAGGGTCATCAGATACGCAGTATTTT. Protein product: CASSLSRTGSSDTQYF.